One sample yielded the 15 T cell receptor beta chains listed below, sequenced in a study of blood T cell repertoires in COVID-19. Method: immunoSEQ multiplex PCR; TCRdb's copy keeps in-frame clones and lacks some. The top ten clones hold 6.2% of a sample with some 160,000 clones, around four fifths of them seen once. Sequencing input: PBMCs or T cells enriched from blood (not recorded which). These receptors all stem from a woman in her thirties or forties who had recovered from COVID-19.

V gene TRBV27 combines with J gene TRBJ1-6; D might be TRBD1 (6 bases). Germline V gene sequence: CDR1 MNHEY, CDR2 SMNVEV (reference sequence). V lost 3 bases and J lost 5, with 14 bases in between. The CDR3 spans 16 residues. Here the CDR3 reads CASSLGDRLHNSPLHF. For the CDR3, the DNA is TGTGCCAGCAGTTTGGGAGACAGGCTTCATAATTCACCCCTCCACTTT.

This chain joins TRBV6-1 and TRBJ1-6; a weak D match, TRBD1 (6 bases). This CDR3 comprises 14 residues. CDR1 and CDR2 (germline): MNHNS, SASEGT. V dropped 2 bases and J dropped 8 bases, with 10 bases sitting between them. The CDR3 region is CASSEWTEDSPLHF. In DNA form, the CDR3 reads TGTGCCAGCAGTGAATGGACAGAAGATTCACCCCTCCACTTT.

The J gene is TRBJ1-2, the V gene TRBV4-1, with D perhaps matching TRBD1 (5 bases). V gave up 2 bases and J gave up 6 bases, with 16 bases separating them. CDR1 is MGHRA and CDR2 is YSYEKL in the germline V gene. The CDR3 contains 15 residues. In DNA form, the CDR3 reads TGCGCCAGCAGCCAACCCCCTACAGGACGAGATGGCTACACCTTC. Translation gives CASSQPPTGRDGYTF.

This chain's CDR3 is CASSAGTTLAKNIQYF. The CDR3 DNA reads as TGTGCCAGCAGTGCCGGGACTACCCTAGCCAAAAACATTCAGTACTTC. The rearrangement joins TRBV2 to TRBJ2-4, with 7 bases lining up with TRBD2. Unmatched junction bases numbered 6, after V lost 4 bases and J lost 0 bases. The germline CDR1 and CDR2 sequences are SNHLY and FYNNEI. This CDR3 region has 16 residues.

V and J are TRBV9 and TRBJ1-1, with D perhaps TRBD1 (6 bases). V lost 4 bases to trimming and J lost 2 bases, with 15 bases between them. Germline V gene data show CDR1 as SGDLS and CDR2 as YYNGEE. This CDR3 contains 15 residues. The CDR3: CASSKEDSTNTEAFF. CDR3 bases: TGTGCCAGCAGCAAGGAGGACAGCACCAACACTGAAGCTTTCTTT.

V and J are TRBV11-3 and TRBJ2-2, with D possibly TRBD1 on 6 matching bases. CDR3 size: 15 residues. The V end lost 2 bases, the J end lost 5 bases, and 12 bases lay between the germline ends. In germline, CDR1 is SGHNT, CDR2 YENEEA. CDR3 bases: TGTGCCAGCAGCTTAATCTCAGGGGATACCGGGGAGCTGTTTTTT. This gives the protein CASSLISGDTGELFF.

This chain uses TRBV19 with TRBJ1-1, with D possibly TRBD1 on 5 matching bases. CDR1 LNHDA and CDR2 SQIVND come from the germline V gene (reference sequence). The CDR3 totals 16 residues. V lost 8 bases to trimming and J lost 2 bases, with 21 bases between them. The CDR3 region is CASGAEAPIPNTEAFF. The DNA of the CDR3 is TGTGCCAGTGGGGCCGAGGCGCCGATACCCAACACTGAAGCTTTCTTT.

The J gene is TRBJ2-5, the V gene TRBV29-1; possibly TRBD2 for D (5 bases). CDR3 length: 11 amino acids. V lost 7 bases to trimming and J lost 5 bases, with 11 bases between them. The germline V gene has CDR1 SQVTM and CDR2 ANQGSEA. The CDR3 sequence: CSGGLGETQYF. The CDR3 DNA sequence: TGCAGCGGCGGACTGGGGGAGACCCAGTACTTC.

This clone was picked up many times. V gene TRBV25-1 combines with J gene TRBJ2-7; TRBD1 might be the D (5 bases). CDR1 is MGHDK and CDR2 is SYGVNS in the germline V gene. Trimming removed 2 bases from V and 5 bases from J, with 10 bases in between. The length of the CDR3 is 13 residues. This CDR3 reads CASSEPLGDEQYF. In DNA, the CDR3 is TGTGCCAGCAGTGAACCCCTAGGGGACGAGCAGTACTTC.

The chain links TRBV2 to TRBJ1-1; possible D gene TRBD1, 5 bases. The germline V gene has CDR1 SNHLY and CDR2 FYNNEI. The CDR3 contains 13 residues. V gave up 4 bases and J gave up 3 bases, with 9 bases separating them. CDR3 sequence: CASSVRGYTEAFF. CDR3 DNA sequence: TGTGCCAGCAGTGTCCGGGGGTACACTGAAGCTTTCTTT.

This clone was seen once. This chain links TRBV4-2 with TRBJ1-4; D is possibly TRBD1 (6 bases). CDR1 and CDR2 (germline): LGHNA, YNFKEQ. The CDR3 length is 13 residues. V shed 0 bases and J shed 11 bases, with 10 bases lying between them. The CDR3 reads CASSQEGTGKLFF. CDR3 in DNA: TGTGCCAGCAGCCAAGAGGGAACAGGGAAACTGTTTTTT.

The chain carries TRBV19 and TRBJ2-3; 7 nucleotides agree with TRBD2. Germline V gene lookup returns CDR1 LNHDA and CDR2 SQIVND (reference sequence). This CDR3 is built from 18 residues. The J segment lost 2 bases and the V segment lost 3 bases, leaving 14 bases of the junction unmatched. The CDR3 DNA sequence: TGTGCCAGTAGTATGTTCCAGCGGGAATGGGTATCCACAGATACGCAGTATTTT. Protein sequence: CASSMFQREWVSTDTQYF.

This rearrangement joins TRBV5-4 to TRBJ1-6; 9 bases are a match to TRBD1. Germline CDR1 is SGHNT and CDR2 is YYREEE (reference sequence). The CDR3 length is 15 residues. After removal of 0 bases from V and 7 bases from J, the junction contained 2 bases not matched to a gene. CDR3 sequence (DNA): TGTGCCAGCAGCTTGGCCGGACAGGGGAATTCACCCCTCCACTTT. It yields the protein CASSLAGQGNSPLHF.

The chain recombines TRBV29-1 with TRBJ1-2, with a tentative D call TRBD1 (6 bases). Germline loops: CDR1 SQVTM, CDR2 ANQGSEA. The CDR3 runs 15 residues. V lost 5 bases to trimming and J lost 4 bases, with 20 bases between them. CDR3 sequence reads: CSVLPINRESYGYTF. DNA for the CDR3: TGCAGCGTTCTACCCATAAACAGGGAAAGCTATGGCTACACCTTC.

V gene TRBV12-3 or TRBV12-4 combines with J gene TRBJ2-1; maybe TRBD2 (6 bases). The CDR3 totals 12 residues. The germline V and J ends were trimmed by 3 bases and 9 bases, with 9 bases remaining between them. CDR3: CASSLEEGEQFF. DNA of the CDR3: TGTGCCAGCAGTTTGGAGGAGGGTGAGCAGTTCTTC.